This TCR beta chain comes out of a study of somatic mutations in cytotoxic T cells in rheumatoid arthritis. Study-level information: Patients had 25 to 30 ml EDTA blood drawn right after diagnosis, before any treatment.

Study-level findings and limits: The antigen targets of the expanded CD8+ clones lacked identification. For rheumatoid arthritis patients, the slight TRBV07 underrepresentation lacked multiple-comparison adjustment.

The V gene's germline CDR1 is LNHDA and CDR2 SQIVND (reference sequence). The V gene lost 0 bases and the J gene lost 8 bases, with 20 bases spanning the gap. This CDR3 has 16 residues. Assay used: immunoSEQ multiplex PCR; TCRdb lists only in-frame clones, some missing. The table records 2,000 to 3,000 clones, 60% to 80% of them present only once. Turning to this clone: Antigen: not known.

This rearrangement joins TRBV19 to TRBJ2-7; tentative D call: TRBD1 (5 bases). The receptor was isolated from a man between 65 and 85 years old with rheumatoid arthritis. The sequenced material came from CD8+ T cells sorted from blood. The CDR3 bases are TGTGCCAGTAGTATAGATTCGACAGCTTCTGGCGAGCAGCAGTACTTC. Encoded protein: CASSIDSTASGEQQYF.